The next 15 T cell receptor beta chains were all read from a single sample in a study of vaccination effects on CD4 cells after COVID-19. The ViraFEST assay expanded antigen-specific CD4+ T cells with viral peptide pools before sequencing. Following a 10-day culture, CD4+ T cells were purified. Sequencing was performed with immunoSEQ multiplex PCR; in TCRdb, only in-frame clones are kept and a portion is missing. The sample shows tens of thousands of clones, over 80% of them seen only once. No cognate antigen is known for these TCRs. Sequenced material: CD4+ T cells from PBMCs cultured with HCoV-229E spike peptides, taken before COVID-19 vaccination. These receptors were taken from a human donor who received a COVID-19 vaccine.

The chain employs TRBV2 and TRBJ2-7; 9 bases align to TRBD1. The J segment lost 0 bases and the V segment lost 4 bases, leaving 13 bases of the junction unmatched. The CDR3 contains 18 residues. Germline-derived CDR1 and CDR2 are SNHLY and FYNNEI. DNA of the CDR3: TGTGCCAGCAGTGGATATCCGGGACAGGGTACGAGCTCCTACGAGCAGTACGTC. Its translation is CASSGYPGQGTSSYEQYV.

J is TRBJ1-2 and V is TRBV30; D possibly corresponds to TRBD1 (6 bases). From germline, CDR1 is GTSNPN and CDR2 SVGIG (reference sequence). Trimming removed 2 bases at V and 0 bases at J, with 19 bases between. The length of the CDR3 is 17 residues. The CDR3 DNA is TGTGCCTGGAGTCGTCCGGACAGACACCTCCCTAACTATGGCTACACCTTC. This translates into CAWSRPDRHLPNYGYTF. Complete variable domain (other parts from reference TRBV30 and TRBJ1-2): SQTIHQWPATLVQPVGSPLSLECTVEGTSNPNLYWYRQAAGRGLQLLFYSVGIGQISSEVPQNLSASRPQDRQFILSSKKLLLSDSGFYLCAWSRPDRHLPNYGYTFGSGTRLTVV.

The V and J genes are TRBV7-9 and TRBJ2-7; 15 nucleotides align to TRBD2. The junction had 4 bases not matched to a gene; V was cut back by 3 bases and J by 4 bases. This CDR3 has 16 amino acids. In germline, CDR1 is SEHNR, CDR2 FQNEAQ (reference sequence). The CDR3 protein is CASSLGLAGGLYEQYV. CDR3 nucleotide sequence: TGTGCCAGCAGCTTGGGACTAGCGGGGGGCCTATACGAGCAGTACGTC.

J is TRBJ1-3 and V is TRBV25-1; TRBD1 matches at 7 bases. CDR1 and CDR2 from the germline V gene are MGHDK and SYGVNS. The trim removed 4 bases at V and 2 bases at J, leaving 5 bases unmatched. CDR3 length equals 15 residues. The CDR3, as DNA: TGTGCCAGCAGTGCCACCGGGACAGCTGGAAACACCATATATTTT. Protein: CASSATGTAGNTIYF.

The rearrangement joins TRBV3-1 (or the pseudogene TRBV3-2) to TRBJ2-5; D is tentatively TRBD1 or TRBD2 (5 bases each). The CDR3 runs to 13 residues. Germline V gene sequence: CDR1 LGHDT, CDR2 YNNKEL (reference sequence). V lost 4 bases and J 5 bases, leaving 11 bases between the germline ends. The CDR3 DNA follows: TGTGCCAGCAGCCCGACGGGGCGGGAGACCCAGTACTTC. It codes for CASSPTGRETQYF.

The chain has TRBV5-1 and TRBJ2-5; possibly TRBD1 for D (5 bases). V dropped 0 bases and J dropped 2 bases, with 8 bases sitting between them. This CDR3 region has 14 residues. The V gene's germline CDR1 is SGHRS and CDR2 YFSETQ. The CDR3 here is CASSLAGNQETQYF. The CDR3, as DNA: TGCGCCAGCAGCTTGGCAGGGAATCAAGAGACCCAGTACTTC.

This sequence joins TRBV28 and TRBJ2-3; TRBD2 matches at 15 bases. CDR3 size: 17 residues. Trimming cost V 5 bases and J 4 bases; bases outside gene matches: 7. The germline V gene encodes CDR1 MDHEN and CDR2 SYDVKM. CDR3: CASSPTRTSGGADTQYF. CDR3 bases: TGTGCCAGCAGTCCGACCCGGACTAGCGGGGGGGCAGATACGCAGTATTTT.

The chain is built from TRBV12-5 and TRBJ1-2; D call uncertain. Between the trimmed V and J ends, which lost 5 bases and 6 bases, there was a span of 16 bases. Germline CDR1 is LGHNT and CDR2 is FRNRAP. CDR3 length equals 14 residues. CDR3 region: CASGTPRVGDGYTF. CDR3 bases: TGTGCTAGTGGTACCCCCCGGGTTGGGGATGGCTACACCTTC. The full variable domain, its missing parts supplied by reference TRBV12-5 and TRBJ1-2, is DARVTQTPRHKVTEMGQEVTMRCQPILGHNTVFWYRQTMMQGLELLAYFRNRAPLDDSGMPKDRFSAEMPDATLATLKIQPSEPRDSAVYFCASGTPRVGDGYTFGSGTRLTVV.

The rearrangement joins TRBV18 to TRBJ1-6; a weak D match, TRBD1 (6 bases). This CDR3 has 15 amino acids. Germline lookup yields CDR1 KGHSH and CDR2 LQKENI. V lost 3 bases and J 5 bases, leaving 11 bases between the germline ends. The CDR3, as DNA: TGTGCCAGCTCACCGATAACAGGGCATAATTCACCCCTCCACTTT. The encoded protein is CASSPITGHNSPLHF.

V gene TRBV5-1 combines with J gene TRBJ1-1; D remains ambiguous. Germline V gene data show CDR1 as SGHRS and CDR2 as YFSETQ. The CDR3 extends over 16 amino acids. Trimming took 0 bases from V and 2 from J, leaving 14 bases between them. The CDR3 DNA follows: TGCGCCAGCAGCTTGGGATCATCAATTCGAAACACTGAAGCTTTCTTT. It translates to CASSLGSSIRNTEAFF.

This chain links TRBV6-5 with TRBJ2-3, with unresolved D. The CDR3 has 13 residues. Germline V gene data show CDR1 as MNHEY and CDR2 as SVGAGI. V gave up 8 bases and J gave up 0 bases, with 9 bases separating them. CDR3 amino acids: CASHEISTDTQYF. CDR3 in DNA: TGTGCCAGCCACGAAATTAGCACAGATACGCAGTATTTT.

This sequence joins TRBV14 and TRBJ2-5, with unresolved D. Germline CDR1 reads SGHDN; CDR2 reads FVKESK. CDR3 length: 13 amino acids. V was clipped by 4 bases and J by 5 bases, with 11 bases between them. CDR3 sequence (DNA): TGTGCCAGCAGCCTGGACCGCCTGGAGACCCAGTACTTC. Amino acids: CASSLDRLETQYF.

The genes are TRBV5-6 and TRBJ2-1; D perhaps matches TRBD2 (5 bases). Germline lookup yields CDR1 SGHDT and CDR2 YYEEEE. V lost 0 bases, J lost 5 bases, and 18 bases lay in between. The length of the CDR3 is 17 residues. Here the CDR3 DNA reads TGTGCCAGCAGCTTGGTGATTCATTCGGGGAAAAACAATGAGCAGTTCTTC. Translated: CASSLVIHSGKNNEQFF.

CDR3 bases: TGTGCCAGCAGCAGGGACAGGAACACTGAAGCTTTCTTT. Its protein product is CASSRDRNTEAFF. The chain employs TRBV7-8 and TRBJ1-1; 7 bases align to TRBD1. The CDR3 covers 13 residues. V was clipped by 5 bases and J by 1 base; unmatched bases: 1. The germline V gene encodes CDR1 SGHVS and CDR2 FQNEAQ.

The CDR3 loop is CASSPVGGGVETQYF. CDR3 bases: TGTGCCAGCAGCCCCGTAGGCGGGGGGGTAGAGACCCAGTACTTC. J is TRBJ2-5 and V is TRBV7-3, with 9 bases that match TRBD2. After removal of 5 bases from V and 4 bases from J, the junction contained 8 bases not matched to a gene. CDR3 length: 15 amino acids. CDR1 and CDR2 from the germline V gene are SGHTA and FQGTGA. Supplemented by reference TRBV7-3 and TRBJ2-5, the full variable domain reads GAGVSQTPSNKVTEKGKYVELRCDPISGHTALYWYRQSLGQGPEFLIYFQGTGAADDSGLPNDRFFAVRPEGSVSTLKIQRTERGDSAVYLCASSPVGGGVETQYFGPGTRLLVL.